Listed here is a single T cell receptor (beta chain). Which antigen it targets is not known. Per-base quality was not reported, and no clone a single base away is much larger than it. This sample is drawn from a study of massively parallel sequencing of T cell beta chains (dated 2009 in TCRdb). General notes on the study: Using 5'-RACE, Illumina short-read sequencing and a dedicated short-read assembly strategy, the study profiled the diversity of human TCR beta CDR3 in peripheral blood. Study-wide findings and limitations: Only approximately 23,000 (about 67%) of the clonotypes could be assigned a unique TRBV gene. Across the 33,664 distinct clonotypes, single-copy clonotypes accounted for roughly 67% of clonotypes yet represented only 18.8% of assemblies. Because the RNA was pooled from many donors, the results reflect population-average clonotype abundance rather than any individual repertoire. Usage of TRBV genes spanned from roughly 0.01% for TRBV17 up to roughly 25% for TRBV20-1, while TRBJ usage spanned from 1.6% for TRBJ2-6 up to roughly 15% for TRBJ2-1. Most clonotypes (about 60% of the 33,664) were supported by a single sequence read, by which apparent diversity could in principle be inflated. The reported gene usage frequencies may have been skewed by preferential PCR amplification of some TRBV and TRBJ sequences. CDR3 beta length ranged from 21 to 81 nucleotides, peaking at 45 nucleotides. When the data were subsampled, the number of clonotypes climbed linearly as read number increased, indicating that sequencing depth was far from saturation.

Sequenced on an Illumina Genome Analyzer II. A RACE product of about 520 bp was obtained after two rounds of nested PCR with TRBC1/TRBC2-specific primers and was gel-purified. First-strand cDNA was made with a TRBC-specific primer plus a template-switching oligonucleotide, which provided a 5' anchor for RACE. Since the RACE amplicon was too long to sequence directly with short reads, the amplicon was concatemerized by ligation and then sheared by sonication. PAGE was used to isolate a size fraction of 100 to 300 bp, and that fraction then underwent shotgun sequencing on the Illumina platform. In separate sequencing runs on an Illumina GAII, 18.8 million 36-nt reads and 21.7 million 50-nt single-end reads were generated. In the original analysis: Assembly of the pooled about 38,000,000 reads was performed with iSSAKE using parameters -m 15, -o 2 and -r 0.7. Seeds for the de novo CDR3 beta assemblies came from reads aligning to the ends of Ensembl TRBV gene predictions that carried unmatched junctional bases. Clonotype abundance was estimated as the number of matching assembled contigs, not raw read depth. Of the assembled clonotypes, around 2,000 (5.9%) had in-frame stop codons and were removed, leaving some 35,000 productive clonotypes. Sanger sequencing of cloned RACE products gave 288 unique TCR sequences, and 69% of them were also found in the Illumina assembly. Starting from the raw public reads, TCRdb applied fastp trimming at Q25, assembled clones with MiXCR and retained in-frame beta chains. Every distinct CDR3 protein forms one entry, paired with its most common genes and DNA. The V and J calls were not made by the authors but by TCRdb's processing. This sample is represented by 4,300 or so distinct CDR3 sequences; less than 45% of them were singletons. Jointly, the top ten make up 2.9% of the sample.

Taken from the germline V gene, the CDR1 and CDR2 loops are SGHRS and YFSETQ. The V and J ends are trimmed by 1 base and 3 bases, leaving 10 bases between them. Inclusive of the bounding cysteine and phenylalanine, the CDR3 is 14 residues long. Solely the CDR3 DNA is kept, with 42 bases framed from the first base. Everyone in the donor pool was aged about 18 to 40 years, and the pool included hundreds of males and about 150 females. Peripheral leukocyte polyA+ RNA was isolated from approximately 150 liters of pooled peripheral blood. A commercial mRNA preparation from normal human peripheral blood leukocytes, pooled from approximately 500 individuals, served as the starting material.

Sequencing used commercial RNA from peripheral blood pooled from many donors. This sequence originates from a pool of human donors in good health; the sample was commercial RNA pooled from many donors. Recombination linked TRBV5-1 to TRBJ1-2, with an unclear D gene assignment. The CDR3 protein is CASSLIPGDYGYTF. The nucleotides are TGCGCCAGCAGCTTGATCCCCGGGGACTATGGCTACACCTTC.